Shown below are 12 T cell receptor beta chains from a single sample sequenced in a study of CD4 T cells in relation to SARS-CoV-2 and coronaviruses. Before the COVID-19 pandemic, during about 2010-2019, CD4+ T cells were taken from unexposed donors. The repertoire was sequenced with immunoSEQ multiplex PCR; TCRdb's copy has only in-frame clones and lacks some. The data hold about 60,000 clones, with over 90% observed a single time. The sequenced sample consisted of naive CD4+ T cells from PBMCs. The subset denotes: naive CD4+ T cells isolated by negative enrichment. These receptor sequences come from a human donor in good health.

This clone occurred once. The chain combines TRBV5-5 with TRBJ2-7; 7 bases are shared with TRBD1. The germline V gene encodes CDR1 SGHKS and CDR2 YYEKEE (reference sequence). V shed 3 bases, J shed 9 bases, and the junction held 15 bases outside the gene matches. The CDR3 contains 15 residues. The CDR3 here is CASSSTFDRVTTQYF. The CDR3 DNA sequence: TGTGCCAGCAGCTCGACTTTTGACAGGGTCACGACGCAGTACTTC.

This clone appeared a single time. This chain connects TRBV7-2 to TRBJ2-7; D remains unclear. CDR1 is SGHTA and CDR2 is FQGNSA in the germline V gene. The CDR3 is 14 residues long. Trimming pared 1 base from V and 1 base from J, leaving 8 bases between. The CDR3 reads CASSLEEASYEQYF. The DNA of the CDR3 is TGTGCCAGCAGCTTAGAAGAGGCATCCTACGAGCAGTACTTC.

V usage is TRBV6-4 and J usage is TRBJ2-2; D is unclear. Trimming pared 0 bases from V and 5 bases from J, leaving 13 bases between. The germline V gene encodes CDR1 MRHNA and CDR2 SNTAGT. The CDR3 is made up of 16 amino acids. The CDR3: CASSDSPERSTGELFF. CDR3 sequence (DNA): TGTGCCAGCAGTGACTCCCCGGAAAGGTCTACCGGGGAGCTGTTTTTT.

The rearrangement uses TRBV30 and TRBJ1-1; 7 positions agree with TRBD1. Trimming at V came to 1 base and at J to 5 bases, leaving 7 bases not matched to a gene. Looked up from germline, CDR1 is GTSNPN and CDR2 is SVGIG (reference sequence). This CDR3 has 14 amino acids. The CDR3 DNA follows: TGTGCCTGGAGTGATGTTAGGGGGCTAACTGAAGCTTTCTTT. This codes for CAWSDVRGLTEAFF.

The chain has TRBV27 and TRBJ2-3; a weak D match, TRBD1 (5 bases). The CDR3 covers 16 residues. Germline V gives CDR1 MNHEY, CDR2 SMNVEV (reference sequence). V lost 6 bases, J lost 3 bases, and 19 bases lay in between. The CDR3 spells CASSMGQGHPTDTQYF. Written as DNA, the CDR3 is TGTGCCAGCAGCATGGGGCAGGGTCACCCGACAGATACGCAGTATTTT.

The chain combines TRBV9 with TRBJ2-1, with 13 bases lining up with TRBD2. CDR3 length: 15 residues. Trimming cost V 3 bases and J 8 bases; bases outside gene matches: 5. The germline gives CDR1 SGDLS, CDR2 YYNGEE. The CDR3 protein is CASSATSGRAHEQFF. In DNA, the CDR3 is TGTGCCAGCAGCGCAACTAGCGGGAGGGCCCATGAGCAGTTCTTC.

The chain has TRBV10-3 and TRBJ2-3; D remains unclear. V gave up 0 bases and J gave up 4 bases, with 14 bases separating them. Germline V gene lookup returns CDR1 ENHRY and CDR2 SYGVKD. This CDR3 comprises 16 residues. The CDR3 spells CAISESTRLPPDTQYF. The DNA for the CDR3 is TGTGCCATCAGTGAGTCGACCCGATTACCTCCAGATACGCAGTATTTT.

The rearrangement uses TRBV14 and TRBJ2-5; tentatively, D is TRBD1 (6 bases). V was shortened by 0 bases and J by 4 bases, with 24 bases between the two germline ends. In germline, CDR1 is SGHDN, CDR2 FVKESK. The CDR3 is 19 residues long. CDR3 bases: TGTGCCAGCAGCCAAGAATGGGGCCGAACAGGGAAACATCGAGAGACCCAGTACTTC. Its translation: CASSQEWGRTGKHRETQYF.

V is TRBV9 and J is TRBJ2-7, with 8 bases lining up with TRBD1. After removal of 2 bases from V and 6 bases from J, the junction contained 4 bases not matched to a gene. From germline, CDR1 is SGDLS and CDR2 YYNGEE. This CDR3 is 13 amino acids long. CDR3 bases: TGTGCCAGCAGCGTCGAAGACAGGGGCGAGCAGTACTTC. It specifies CASSVEDRGEQYF. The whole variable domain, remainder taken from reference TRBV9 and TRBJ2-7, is DSGVTQTPKHLITATGQRVTLRCSPRSGDLSVYWYQQSLDQGLQFLIQYYNGEERAKGNILERFSAQQFPDLHSELNLSSLELGDSALYFCASSVEDRGEQYFGPGTRLTVT.

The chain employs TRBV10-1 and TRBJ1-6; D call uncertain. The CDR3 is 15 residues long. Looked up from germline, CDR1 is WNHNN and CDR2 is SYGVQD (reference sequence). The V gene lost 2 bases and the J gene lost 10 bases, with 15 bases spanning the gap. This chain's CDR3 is CASSEAQAGRSPLHF. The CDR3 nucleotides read TGCGCCAGCAGTGAGGCCCAGGCCGGGAGGTCACCCCTCCACTTT.

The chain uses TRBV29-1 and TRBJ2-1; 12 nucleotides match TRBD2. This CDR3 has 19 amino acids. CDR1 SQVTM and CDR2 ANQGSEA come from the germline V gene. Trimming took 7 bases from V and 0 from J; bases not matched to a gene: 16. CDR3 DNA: TGCAGCGCTGTTAGAGCCGGGACTAGCGGGCCTAGCTCCTACAATGAGCAGTTCTTC. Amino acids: CSAVRAGTSGPSSYNEQFF.

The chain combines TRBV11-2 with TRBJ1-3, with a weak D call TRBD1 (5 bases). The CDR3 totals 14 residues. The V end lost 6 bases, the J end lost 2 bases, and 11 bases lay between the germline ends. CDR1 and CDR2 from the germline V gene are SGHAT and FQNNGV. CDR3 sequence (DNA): TGTGCCAGCAGAGGGACGGGGCCTGGAAACACCATATATTTT. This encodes CASRGTGPGNTIYF.